The sequence of this TCR beta chain was determined in a study of long-term antiretroviral therapy in people with HIV. Notes on the study in general: An increase in diversity followed ART, yet levels stayed below transplant donor controls.

Regarding this clone: Antigen unknown.

This CDR3 is built from 19 residues. Trimming cost V 2 bases and J 2 bases; bases outside gene matches: 10. The germline CDR1 and CDR2 sequences are MNHNS and SASEGT. This was the immunoSEQ v3.0 assay at survey level. Only in-frame clones appear in the TCRdb table, and some are missing; sequencing was by immunoSEQ multiplex PCR. The sample records tens of thousands of clones, approximately 79% being singletons. The sample consisted of unsorted PBMCs, taken 1.5 years after starting antiretroviral therapy. The genes are TRBV6-1 and TRBJ2-3; 13 bases map to TRBD2. The TCR was taken from a man aged 18 to 29 with HIV. The CDR3 nucleotides are TGTGCCAGCAGTGAACGGACTAGCGGGAGAGTCGGGGTCACAGATACGCAGTATTTT. It encodes CASSERTSGRVGVTDTQYF.